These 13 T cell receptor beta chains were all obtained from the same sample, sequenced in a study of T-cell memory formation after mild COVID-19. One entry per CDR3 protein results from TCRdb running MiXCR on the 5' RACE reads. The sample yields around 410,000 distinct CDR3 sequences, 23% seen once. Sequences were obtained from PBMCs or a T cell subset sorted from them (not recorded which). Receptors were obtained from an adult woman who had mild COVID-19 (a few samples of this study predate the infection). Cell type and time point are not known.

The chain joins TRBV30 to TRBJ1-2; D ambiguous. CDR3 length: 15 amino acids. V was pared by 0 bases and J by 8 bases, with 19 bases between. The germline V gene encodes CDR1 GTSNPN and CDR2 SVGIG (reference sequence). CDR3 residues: CAWSVGWGSSMGYTF. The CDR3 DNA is TGTGCCTGGAGTGTAGGCTGGGGATCATCTATGGGCTACACCTTC.

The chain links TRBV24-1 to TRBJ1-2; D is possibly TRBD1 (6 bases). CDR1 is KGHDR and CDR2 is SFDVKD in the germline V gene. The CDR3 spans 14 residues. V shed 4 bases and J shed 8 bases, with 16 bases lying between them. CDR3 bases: TGTGCCACCAGTGACTCTACAGGGTTCAACGGCTACACCTTC. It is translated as CATSDSTGFNGYTF.

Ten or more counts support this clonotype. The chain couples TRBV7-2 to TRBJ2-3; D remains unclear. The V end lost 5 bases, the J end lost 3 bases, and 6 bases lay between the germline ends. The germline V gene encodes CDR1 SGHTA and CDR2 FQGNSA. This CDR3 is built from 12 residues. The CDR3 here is CASSQYTDTQYF. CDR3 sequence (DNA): TGTGCCAGCAGCCAATATACAGATACGCAGTATTTT.

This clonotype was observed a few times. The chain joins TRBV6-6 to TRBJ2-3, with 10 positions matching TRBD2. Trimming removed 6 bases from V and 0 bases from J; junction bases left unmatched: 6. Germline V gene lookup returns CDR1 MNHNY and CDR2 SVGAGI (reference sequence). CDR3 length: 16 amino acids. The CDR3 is CASSSAGGPSTDTQYF. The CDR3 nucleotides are TGTGCCAGCAGCTCAGCGGGAGGGCCGAGCACAGATACGCAGTATTTT.

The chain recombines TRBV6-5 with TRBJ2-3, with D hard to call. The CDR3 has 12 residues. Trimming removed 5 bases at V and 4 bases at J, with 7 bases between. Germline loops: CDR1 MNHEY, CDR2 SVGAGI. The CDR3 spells CASSDQSDTQYF. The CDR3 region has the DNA TGTGCCAGCAGTGACCAATCAGATACGCAGTATTTT.

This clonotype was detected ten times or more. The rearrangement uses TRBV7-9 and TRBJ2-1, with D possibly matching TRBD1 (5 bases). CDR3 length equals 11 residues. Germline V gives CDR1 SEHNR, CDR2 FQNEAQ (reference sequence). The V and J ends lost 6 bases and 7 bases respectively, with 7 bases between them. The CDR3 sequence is CASSPGNEQFF. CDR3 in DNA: TGTGCCAGCAGTCCAGGGAATGAGCAGTTCTTC.

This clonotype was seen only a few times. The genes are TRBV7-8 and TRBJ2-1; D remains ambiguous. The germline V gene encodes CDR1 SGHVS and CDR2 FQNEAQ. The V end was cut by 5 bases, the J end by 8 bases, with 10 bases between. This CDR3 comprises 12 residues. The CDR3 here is CASSLGVDEQFF. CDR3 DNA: TGTGCCAGCAGCCTAGGAGTAGATGAGCAGTTCTTC.

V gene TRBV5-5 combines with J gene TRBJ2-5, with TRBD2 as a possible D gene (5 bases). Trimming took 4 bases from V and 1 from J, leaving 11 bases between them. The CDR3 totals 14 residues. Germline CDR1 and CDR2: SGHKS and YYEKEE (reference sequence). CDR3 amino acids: CASSRGEGQETQYF. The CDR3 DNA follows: TGTGCCAGCAGCCGGGGTGAGGGCCAAGAGACCCAGTACTTC. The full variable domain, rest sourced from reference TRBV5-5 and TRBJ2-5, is DAGVTQSPTHLIKTRGQQVTLRCSPISGHKSVSWYQQVLGQGPQFIFQYYEKEERGRGNFPDRFSARQFPNYSSELNVNALLLGDSALYLCASSRGEGQETQYFGPGTRLLVL.

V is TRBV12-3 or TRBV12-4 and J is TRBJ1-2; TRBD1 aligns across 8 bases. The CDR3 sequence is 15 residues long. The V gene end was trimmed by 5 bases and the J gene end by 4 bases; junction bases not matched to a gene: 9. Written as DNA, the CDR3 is TGTGCCAGCAGTGATAGGGACAGGAGACTCTATGGCTACACCTTC. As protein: CASSDRDRRLYGYTF.

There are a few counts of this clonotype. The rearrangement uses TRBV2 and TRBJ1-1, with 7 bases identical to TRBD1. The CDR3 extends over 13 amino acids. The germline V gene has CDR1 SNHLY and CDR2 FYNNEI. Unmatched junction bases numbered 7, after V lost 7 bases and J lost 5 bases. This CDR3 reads CASIEGARTEAFF. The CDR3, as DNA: TGTGCCAGCATCGAGGGGGCGCGGACTGAAGCTTTCTTT.

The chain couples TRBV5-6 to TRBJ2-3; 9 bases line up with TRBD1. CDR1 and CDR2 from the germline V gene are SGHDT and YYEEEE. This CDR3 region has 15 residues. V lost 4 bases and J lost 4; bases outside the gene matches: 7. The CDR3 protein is CASSLGQGKADTQYF. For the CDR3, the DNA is TGTGCCAGCAGCCTCGGACAGGGGAAGGCAGATACGCAGTATTTT.

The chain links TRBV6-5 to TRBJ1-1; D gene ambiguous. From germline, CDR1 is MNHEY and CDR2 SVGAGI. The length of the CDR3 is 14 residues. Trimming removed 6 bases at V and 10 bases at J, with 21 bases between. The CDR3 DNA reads TGTGCCAGCAGAAAATCCCCTCATGGCCAACGAGCTTTCTTT. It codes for CASRKSPHGQRAFF.

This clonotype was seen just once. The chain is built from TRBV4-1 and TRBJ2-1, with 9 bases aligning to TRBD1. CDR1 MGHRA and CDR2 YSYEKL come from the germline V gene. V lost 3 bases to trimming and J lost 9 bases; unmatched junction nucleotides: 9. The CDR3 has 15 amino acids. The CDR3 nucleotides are TGCGCCAGCAGCCAGAACCCGTTGACAGGGGGTGAGCAGTTCTTC. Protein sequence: CASSQNPLTGGEQFF.